Following are 11 T cell receptor beta chains from one sample sequenced in a study of blood T cell repertoires in COVID-19. Sequencing was performed with immunoSEQ multiplex PCR; in TCRdb, only in-frame clones are kept and a portion is missing. This sample has roughly 220,000 clones, with around 80% found just once. The sequenced sample was peripheral blood. The receptors come from a man aged 25-45 years with active or convalescent COVID-19.

The chain joins TRBV6-6 to TRBJ2-3, with a tentative D call TRBD1 (5 bases). V gave up 4 bases and J gave up 0 bases, with 11 bases separating them. This CDR3 is 15 amino acids long. CDR1 and CDR2 from the germline V gene are MNHNY and SVGAGI (reference sequence). The CDR3 DNA reads TGTGCCAGCAGTTGGACATCTCCTAGCACAGATACGCAGTATTTT. This gives the protein CASSWTSPSTDTQYF.

This clone was recorded a few times. The chain links TRBV11-2 to TRBJ2-1; possible D gene TRBD1, 5 bases. V was clipped by 5 bases and J by 4 bases, with 12 bases between them. The CDR3 totals 14 residues. The V gene's germline CDR1 is SGHAT and CDR2 FQNNGV. The CDR3 DNA reads TGTGCCAGCAGCGTATCAGGGTATTACAATGAGCAGTTCTTC. As protein: CASSVSGYYNEQFF.

This clone has a single count. This chain joins TRBV4-3 and TRBJ2-1; no definite D call. The CDR3 loop spans 13 amino acids. With 0 bases removed from V and 9 bases from J, the gap between germline ends came to 9 bases. The germline V gene encodes CDR1 LGHNA and CDR2 YSLEER. DNA of the CDR3: TGCGCCAGCAGCCAAGATCTAGGTTTTGAGCAGTTCTTC. Protein product: CASSQDLGFEQFF.

The chain joins TRBV7-9 to TRBJ2-4; TRBD2 is a possible D gene (5 bases). V was shortened by 0 bases and J by 3 bases, with 9 bases between the two germline ends. The CDR3 sequence is 15 residues long. The germline V gene has CDR1 SEHNR and CDR2 FQNEAQ (reference sequence). CDR3 nucleotide sequence: TGTGCCAGCAGCTTAGCGGGAGAGGTCAAAAACATTCAGTACTTC. Amino acid sequence: CASSLAGEVKNIQYF.

The chain joins TRBV3-1 (or the pseudogene TRBV3-2) to TRBJ2-1; TRBD2 is a possible D gene (6 bases). Trimming removed 1 base at V and 8 bases at J, with 21 bases between. This CDR3 region has 17 residues. Germline V gene lookup returns CDR1 LGHDT and CDR2 YNNKEL (reference sequence). The CDR3: CASSQGALASRLDEQFF. Written as DNA, the CDR3 is TGTGCCAGCAGCCAAGGGGCACTAGCTTCCCGCCTCGATGAGCAGTTCTTC.

The CDR3 nucleotides read TGTGCCAGCAGCTCGGTAGCGGGAGGGAACAATGAGCAGTTCTTC. Protein product: CASSSVAGGNNEQFF. The V gene is TRBV7-2, the J gene TRBJ2-1; 11 nucleotides align to TRBD2. J was trimmed by 5 bases and V by 4 bases; bases with no gene match: 4. Germline V gives CDR1 SGHTA, CDR2 FQGNSA. The CDR3 has 15 residues. Based on the CDR3 plus reference TRBV7-2 and TRBJ2-1, the full variable domain is GAGVSQSPSNKVTEKGKDVELRCDPISGHTALYWYRQSLGQGLEFLIYFQGNSAPDKSGLPSDRFSAERTGGSVSTLTIQRTQQEDSAVYLCASSSVAGGNNEQFFGPGTRLTVL.

This chain connects TRBV7-2 to TRBJ1-1; D perhaps matches TRBD1 (5 bases). CDR3 length equals 15 residues. The germline V and J ends were trimmed by 5 bases and 1 base, with 14 bases remaining between them. The germline gives CDR1 SGHTA, CDR2 FQGNSA. In nucleotides, the CDR3 is TGTGCCAGCAGCCCCCGCGGGACGGGGAACACTGAAGCTTTCTTT. Its protein is CASSPRGTGNTEAFF.

The chain has TRBV21-1 and TRBJ1-3; the table's D call of TRBD1 was not tested on the DNA. TRBV21-1 is tagged as a pseudogene. This CDR3 comprises 14 residues. The CDR3 region has the DNA TGTGCCAGCAGCAACCAGTCGTCTGGAAACACCATATATTTT. Protein sequence: CASSNQSSGNTIYF.

The chain combines TRBV5-1 with TRBJ1-5; TRBD1 might be the D (6 bases). Trimming cost V 5 bases and J 4 bases, with 10 bases left between them. This CDR3 is 13 amino acids long. The germline V gene has CDR1 SGHRS and CDR2 YFSETQ. CDR3 residues: CASRQGHNQPQHF. DNA for the CDR3: TGCGCCAGCAGACAGGGCCATAATCAGCCCCAGCATTTT.

This chain uses TRBV2 with TRBJ1-5, with TRBD1 identical over 11 bases. Germline CDR1 and CDR2: SNHLY and FYNNEI. CDR3 size: 14 residues. Unmatched junction bases numbered 4, after V lost 6 bases and J lost 6 bases. In DNA form, the CDR3 reads TGTGCCAGCAGCGGACAGGGGGCCGGTCAGCCCCAGCATTTT. Protein product: CASSGQGAGQPQHF.

This clone was seen just once. The chain recombines TRBV5-5 with TRBJ1-1, with 7 bases fitting TRBD1. Germline CDR1 SGHKS, CDR2 YYEKEE (reference sequence). J lost 4 bases, V lost 2 bases, and 17 bases had no gene match. This CDR3 contains 18 residues. CDR3 nucleotides: TGTGCCAGCAGCTTCGGTAGACCCGAAGGGGGCCTGGGCACTGAAGCTTTCTTT. Translated: CASSFGRPEGGLGTEAFF.